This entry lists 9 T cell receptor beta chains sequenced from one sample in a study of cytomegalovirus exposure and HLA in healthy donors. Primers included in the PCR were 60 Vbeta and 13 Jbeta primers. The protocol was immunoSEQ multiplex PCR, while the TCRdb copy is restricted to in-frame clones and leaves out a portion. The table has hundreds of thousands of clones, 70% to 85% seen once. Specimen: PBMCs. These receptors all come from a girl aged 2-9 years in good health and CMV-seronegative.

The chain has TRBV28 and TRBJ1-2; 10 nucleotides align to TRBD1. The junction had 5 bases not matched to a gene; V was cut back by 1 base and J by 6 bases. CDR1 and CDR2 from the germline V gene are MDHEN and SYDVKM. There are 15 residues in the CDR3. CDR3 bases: TGTGCCAGCAGTTTATTCGGGACAGGGGTCCATGGCTACACCTTC. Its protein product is CASSLFGTGVHGYTF.

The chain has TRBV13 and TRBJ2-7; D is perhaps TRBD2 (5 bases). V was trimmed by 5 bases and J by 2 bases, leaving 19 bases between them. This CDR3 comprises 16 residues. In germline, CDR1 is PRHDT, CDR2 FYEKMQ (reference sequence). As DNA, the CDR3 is TGTGCCAGCAGCGCCCGATCTAGCCCTCTTCCCTACGAGCAGTACTTC. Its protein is CASSARSSPLPYEQYF.

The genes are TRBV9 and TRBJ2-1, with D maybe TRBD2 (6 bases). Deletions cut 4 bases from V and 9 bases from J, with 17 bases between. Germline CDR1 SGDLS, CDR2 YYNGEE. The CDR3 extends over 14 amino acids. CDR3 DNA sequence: TGTGCCAGCAGCCCGTCTAGCGTCGTGCGTGAGCAGTTCTTC. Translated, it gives CASSPSSVVREQFF.

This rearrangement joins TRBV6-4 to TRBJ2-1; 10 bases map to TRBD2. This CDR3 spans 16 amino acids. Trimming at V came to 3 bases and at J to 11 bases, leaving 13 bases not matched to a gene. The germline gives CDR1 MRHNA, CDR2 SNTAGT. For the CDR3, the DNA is TGTGCCAGCAGTGAATCCAGCGGGGGGGCAGGGAATAAGCAGTTCTTC. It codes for CASSESSGGAGNKQFF.

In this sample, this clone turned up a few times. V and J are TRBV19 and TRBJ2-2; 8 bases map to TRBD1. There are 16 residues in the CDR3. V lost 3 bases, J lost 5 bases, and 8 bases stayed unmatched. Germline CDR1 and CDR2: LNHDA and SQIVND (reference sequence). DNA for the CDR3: TGTGCCAGTAGTATTTGGGGACAGGTCAGGACCGGGGAGCTGTTTTTT. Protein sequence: CASSIWGQVRTGELFF.

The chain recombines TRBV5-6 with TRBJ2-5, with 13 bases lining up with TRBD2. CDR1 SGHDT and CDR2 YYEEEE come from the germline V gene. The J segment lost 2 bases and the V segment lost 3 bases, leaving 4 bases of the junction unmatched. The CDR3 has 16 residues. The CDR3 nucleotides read TGTGCCAGCAGCTGGGGACTAGCGGGGATACAAGAGACCCAGTACTTC. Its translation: CASSWGLAGIQETQYF.

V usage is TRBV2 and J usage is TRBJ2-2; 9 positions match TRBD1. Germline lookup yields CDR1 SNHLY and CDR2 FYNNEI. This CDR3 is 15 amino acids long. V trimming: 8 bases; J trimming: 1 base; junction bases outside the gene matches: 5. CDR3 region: CASVRDRENTGELFF. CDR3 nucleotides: TGTGCCAGCGTCCGGGACAGGGAGAACACCGGGGAGCTGTTTTTT.

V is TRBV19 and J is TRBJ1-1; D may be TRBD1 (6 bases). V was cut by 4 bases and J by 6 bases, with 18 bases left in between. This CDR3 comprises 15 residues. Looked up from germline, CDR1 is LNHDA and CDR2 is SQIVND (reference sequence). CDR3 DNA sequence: TGTGCCAGTAGTAAACCGACAGGTTGGTTTCCTGAAGCTTTCTTT. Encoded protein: CASSKPTGWFPEAFF.

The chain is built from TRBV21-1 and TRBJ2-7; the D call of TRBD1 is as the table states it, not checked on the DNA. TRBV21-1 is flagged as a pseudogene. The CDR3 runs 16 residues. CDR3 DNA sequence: TGTGCCAGCAGCAAAGAGGAACAGGGCGCCGGCTACGAGCAGTACTTC. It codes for CASSKEEQGAGYEQYF.